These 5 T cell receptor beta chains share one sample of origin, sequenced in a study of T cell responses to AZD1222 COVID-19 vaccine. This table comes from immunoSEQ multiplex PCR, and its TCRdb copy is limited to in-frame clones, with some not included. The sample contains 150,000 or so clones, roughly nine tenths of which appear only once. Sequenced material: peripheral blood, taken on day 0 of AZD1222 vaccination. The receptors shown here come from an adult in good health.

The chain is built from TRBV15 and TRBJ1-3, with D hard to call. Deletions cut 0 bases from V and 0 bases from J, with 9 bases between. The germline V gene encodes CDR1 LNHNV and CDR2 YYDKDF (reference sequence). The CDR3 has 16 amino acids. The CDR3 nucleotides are TGTGCCACCAGCAGAGATCCACGGGGCTCTGGAAACACCATATATTTT. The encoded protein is CATSRDPRGSGNTIYF.

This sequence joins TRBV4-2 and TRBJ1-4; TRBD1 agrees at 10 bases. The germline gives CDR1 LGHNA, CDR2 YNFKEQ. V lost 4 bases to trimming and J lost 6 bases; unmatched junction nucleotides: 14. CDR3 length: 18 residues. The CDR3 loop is CASSPSGTGAKGHEKLFF. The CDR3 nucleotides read TGTGCCAGCAGCCCTTCCGGGACAGGGGCGAAGGGCCATGAAAAACTGTTTTTT.

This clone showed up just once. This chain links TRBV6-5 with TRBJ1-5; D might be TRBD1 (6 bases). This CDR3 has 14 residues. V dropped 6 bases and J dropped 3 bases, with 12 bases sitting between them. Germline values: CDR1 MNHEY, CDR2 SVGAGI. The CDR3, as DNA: TGTGCCAGCAGACCCCGGGACAACAATCAGCCCCAGCATTTT. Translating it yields CASRPRDNNQPQHF.

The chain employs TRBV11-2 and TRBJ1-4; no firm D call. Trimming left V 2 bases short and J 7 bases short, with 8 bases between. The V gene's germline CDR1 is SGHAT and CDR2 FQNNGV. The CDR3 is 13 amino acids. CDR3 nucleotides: TGTGCCAGCAGCTTAAGGCAGAGTGAAAAACTGTTTTTT. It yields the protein CASSLRQSEKLFF.

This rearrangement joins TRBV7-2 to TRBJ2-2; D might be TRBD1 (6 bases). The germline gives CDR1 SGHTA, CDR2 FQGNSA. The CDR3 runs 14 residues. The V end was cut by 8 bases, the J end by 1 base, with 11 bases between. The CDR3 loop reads CASGRTENTGELFF. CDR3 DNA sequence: TGTGCCAGCGGCCGGACAGAGAACACCGGGGAGCTGTTTTTT.